This T cell receptor (beta chain) appears in the sequencing data of a study of T cells after posttransplantation cyclophosphamide. Study-level findings and limits: Recipient CMV seropositivity and CMV reactivation strongly tracked TRB clonality.

On this clone: Its antigen is unidentified.

Controls had myeloablative marrow grafts with methotrexate and calcineurin inhibitor, sampled at 1 year. Measured with immunoSEQ multiplex PCR; TCRdb has only the in-frame clones, and not every one. The sample has about 22,000 clones; about 89% are singletons. The TCR comes from a female patient between 50 and 59 years old who received an allogeneic stem cell transplant from an unrelated donor, was CMV-positive, and had chronic GVHD only. Some of the T cells may derive from the graft donor. This sample comprised PBMCs, obtained after an allogeneic stem cell transplant with a calcineurin inhibitor and methotrexate.

For the CDR3, the DNA is TGTGCCAGCAGCTTGTTTGGGACAGACTATGGCTACACCTTC. It yields the protein CASSLFGTDYGYTF. This chain joins TRBV5-4 and TRBJ1-2; TRBD1 agrees at 7 bases. The V segment lost 1 base and the J segment 3 bases; nucleotides outside the gene matches: 3. The CDR3 extends over 14 amino acids. Germline V gene data show CDR1 as SGHNT and CDR2 as YYREEE (reference sequence).